These 8 T cell receptor beta chains originate from one sample sequenced in a study of response to subunit inactivated influenza vaccine. TCRdb re-called the RT-PCR reads through MiXCR, storing one row per CDR3 protein. The sample has some 640,000 distinct CDR3 sequences, approximately 15% seen once; the top ten hold approximately 6.5%. Specimen: PBMCs from blood, collected 14 days before vaccination. The receptors were gathered from a man in his fifties who received an inactivated influenza vaccine.

CDR3 coding DNA: TGCAGTGCTCGAAGGCCTACTGAGGTCAAAAACATTCAGTACTTC. It yields the protein CSARRPTEVKNIQYF. The chain couples TRBV20-1 to TRBJ2-4; D is unclear. Trimming took 5 bases from V and 3 from J, leaving 17 bases between them. The CDR3 is made up of 15 amino acids. The germline CDR1 and CDR2 sequences are DFQATT and SNEGSKA (reference sequence).

V usage is TRBV7-6 and J usage is TRBJ2-5, with TRBD2 as a possible D gene (5 bases). The CDR3 runs 14 residues. Trimming took 1 base from V and 4 from J, leaving 10 bases between them. Germline lookup yields CDR1 SGHVS and CDR2 FNYEAQ. This CDR3 reads CASSLVPEGETQYF. The CDR3 DNA follows: TGTGCCAGCAGCTTAGTTCCCGAGGGAGAGACCCAGTACTTC.

This chain connects TRBV9 to TRBJ2-1, with unresolved D. This CDR3 comprises 15 residues. V lost 0 bases to trimming and J lost 0 bases, with 7 bases between them. CDR1 SGDLS and CDR2 YYNGEE come from the germline V gene. CDR3 protein: CASSVGVGSYNEQFF. The CDR3 DNA is TGTGCCAGCAGCGTAGGAGTGGGCTCCTACAATGAGCAGTTCTTC.

The gene calls are TRBV5-1 and TRBJ2-7, with 8 bases aligning to TRBD1. Per germline, CDR1 SGHRS and CDR2 YFSETQ. The CDR3 contains 14 residues. With V trimmed by 5 bases and J by 3 bases, 7 bases remained unmatched. This CDR3 reads CASRTTGDNYEQYF. The CDR3 DNA reads as TGCGCCAGCAGGACGACAGGGGATAACTACGAGCAGTACTTC.

This clonotype has only a few counts. This sequence joins TRBV4-3 and TRBJ2-3; possibly TRBD2 for D (5 bases). The CDR3 consists of 14 residues. The germline V gene has CDR1 LGHNA and CDR2 YSLEER. With 2 bases removed from V and 2 bases from J, the gap between germline ends came to 8 bases. The DNA of the CDR3 is TGCGCCAGCAGCCAACGGGGTCTCACAGATACGCAGTATTTT. Amino acids: CASSQRGLTDTQYF.

This clonotype was picked up many times. The genes are TRBV7-2 and TRBJ2-5; D gene uncertain. Between the trimmed V and J ends, which lost 2 bases and 4 bases, there was a span of 5 bases. Germline-derived CDR1 and CDR2 are SGHTA and FQGNSA. This CDR3 comprises 12 residues. The CDR3 nucleotides are TGTGCCAGCAGCTTAAGCACAGAGACCCAGTACTTC. This encodes CASSLSTETQYF.

This chain links TRBV7-9 with TRBJ2-1, with 7 positions matching TRBD1. J gave up 6 bases and V 7 bases, and 15 bases lay outside the gene matches. Germline V CDR1 and CDR2: SEHNR, FQNEAQ (reference sequence). The CDR3 has 16 residues. The CDR3 here is CASKGQSGFLSNEQFF. The CDR3 DNA sequence: TGTGCCAGCAAGGGACAGTCGGGGTTCTTGTCCAATGAGCAGTTCTTC.

This clonotype was picked up a small number of times. This rearrangement joins TRBV6-5 to TRBJ2-7; D possibly uses TRBD1 or TRBD2 (6 bases each). The CDR3 consists of 14 residues. Trimming shortened V by 2 bases and J by 3 bases, and 11 bases separated the two germline ends. Germline assignment: CDR1 MNHEY and CDR2 SVGAGI. In DNA form, the CDR3 reads TGTGCCAGCAGTTACAGAGGGGGGTACTACGAGCAGTACTTC. Protein sequence: CASSYRGGYYEQYF.